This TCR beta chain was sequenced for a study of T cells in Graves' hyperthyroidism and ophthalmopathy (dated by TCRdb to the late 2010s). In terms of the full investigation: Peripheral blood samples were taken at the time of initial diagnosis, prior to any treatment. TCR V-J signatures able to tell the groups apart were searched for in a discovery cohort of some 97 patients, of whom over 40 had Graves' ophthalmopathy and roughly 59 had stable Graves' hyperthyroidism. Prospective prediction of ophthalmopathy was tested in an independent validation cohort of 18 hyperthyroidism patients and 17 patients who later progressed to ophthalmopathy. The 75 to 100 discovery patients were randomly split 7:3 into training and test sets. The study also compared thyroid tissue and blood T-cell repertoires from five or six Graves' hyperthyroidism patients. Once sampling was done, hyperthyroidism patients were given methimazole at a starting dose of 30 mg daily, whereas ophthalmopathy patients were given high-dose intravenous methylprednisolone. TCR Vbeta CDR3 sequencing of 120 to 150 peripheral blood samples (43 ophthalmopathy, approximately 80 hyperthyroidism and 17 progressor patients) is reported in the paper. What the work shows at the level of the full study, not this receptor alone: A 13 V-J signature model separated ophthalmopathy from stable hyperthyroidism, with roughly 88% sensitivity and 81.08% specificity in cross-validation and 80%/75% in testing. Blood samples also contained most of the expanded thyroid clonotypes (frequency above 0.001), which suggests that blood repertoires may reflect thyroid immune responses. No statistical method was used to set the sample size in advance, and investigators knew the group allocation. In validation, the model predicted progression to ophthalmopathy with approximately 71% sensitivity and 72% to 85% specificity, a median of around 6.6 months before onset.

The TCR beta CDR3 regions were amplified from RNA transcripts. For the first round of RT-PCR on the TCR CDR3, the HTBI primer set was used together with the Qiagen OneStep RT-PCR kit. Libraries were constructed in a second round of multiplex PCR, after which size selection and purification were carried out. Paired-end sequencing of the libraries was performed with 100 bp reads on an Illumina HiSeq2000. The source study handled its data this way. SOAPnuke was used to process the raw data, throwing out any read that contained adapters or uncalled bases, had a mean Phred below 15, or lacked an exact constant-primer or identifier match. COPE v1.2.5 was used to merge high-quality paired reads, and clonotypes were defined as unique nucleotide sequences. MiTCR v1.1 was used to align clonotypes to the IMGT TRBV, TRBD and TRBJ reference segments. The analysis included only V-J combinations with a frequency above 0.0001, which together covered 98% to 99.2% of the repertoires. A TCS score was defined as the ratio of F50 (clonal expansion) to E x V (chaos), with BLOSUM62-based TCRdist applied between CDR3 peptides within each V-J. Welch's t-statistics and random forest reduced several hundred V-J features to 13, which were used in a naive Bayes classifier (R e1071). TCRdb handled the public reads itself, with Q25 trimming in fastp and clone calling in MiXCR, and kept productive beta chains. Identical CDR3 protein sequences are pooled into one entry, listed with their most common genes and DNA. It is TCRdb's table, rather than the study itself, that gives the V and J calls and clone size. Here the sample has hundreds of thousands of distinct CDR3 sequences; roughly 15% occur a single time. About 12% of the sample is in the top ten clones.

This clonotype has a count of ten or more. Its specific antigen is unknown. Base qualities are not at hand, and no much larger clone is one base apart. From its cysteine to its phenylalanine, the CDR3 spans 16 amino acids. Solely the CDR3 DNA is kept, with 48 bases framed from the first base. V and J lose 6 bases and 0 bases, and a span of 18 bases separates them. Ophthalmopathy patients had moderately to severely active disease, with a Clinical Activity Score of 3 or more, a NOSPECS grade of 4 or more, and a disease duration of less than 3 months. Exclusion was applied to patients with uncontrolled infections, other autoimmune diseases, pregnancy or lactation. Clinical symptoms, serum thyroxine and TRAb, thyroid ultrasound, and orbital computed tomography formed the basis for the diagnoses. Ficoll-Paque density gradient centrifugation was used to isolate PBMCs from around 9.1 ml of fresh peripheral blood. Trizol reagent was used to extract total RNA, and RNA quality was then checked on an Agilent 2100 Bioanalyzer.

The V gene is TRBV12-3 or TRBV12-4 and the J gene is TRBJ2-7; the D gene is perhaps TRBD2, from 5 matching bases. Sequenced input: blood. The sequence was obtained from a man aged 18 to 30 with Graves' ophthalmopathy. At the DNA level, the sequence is TGTGCCAGCAGCTCTGGCGGGCTTACTTTCTCCTACGAGCAGTACTTC. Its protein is CASSSGGLTFSYEQYF.